This is a list of T cell receptor beta chains from one sample in a study of STAT5B mutations in CD4+ large granular lymphocyte leukemia. Generated by immunoSEQ multiplex PCR, the TCRdb table keeps only in-frame clones and is missing some. The sample contains around 21,000 clones, around 75% of which appear only once. Sequenced sample: CD4+ T cells from blood buffy coats. These receptors all stem from a human donor in good health. Both conserved end residues are part of each CDR3. A D gene is named only where the DNA matches it firmly. Clone size, where shown, is once, few, many, or a class for clones that have expanded.

J gene: TRBJ2-3
clone size: .
V gene: TRBV6-5
D gene: TRBD1
CDR3 DNA: TGTGCGGGCCTGAGTTTTGCGGGCAGGGGGATTACGCAGTATTTT
CDR3 protein: CAGLSFAGRGITQYF

J gene: TRBJ2-7
clone size: .
V gene: TRBV5-1
D gene: TRBD1
CDR3 DNA: TGCGCCAGCAGCTTCCAGGGGGCCACATACGAGCAGTACTTC
CDR3 protein: CASSFQGATYEQYF

J gene: TRBJ1-1
clone size: .
V gene: TRBV6-1
D gene: .
CDR3 DNA: TGTGCCAGCAGTGAAGACGCGGGGAGGCGGGGATGGGGAACTGAAGCTTTCTTT
CDR3 protein: CASSEDAGRRGWGTEAFF

J gene: TRBJ1-2
clone size: .
V gene: TRBV5-5
D gene: .
CDR3 DNA: TGTGCCAGCAGTCTATTAGGGGATTCTGGCTATGGCTACACCTTC
CDR3 protein: CASSLLGDSGYGYTF

J gene: TRBJ2-7
clone size: .
V gene: TRBV10-1
D gene: TRBD1
CDR3 DNA: TGCGCCAGCAGTGGTGGACAGGGGTATTCCGAGCAGTACTTC
CDR3 protein: CASSGGQGYSEQYF

J gene: TRBJ2-1
clone size: .
V gene: TRBV7-8
D gene: TRBD2
CDR3 DNA: TGTGCCAGCAGCCCTCCAGGACTAGCTATGGAGCAGTTCTTC
CDR3 protein: CASSPPGLAMEQFF

J gene: TRBJ1-5
clone size: .
V gene: TRBV30
D gene: .
CDR3 DNA: TGTGCCTGGAGTGTAGATCAGAATCAGCCCCAGCATTTT
CDR3 protein: CAWSVDQNQPQHF

J gene: TRBJ1-1
clone size: few
V gene: TRBV30
D gene: .
CDR3 DNA: TGTGCCTGGAAGCCTGGGGGTATTGTAGCTTTCTTT
CDR3 protein: CAWKPGGIVAFF

J gene: TRBJ2-3
clone size: .
V gene: TRBV6-1
D gene: TRBD2
CDR3 DNA: TGTGCCAGCAGCGCCGGGCTAGCGGGAGGAGATACGCAGTATTTT
CDR3 protein: CASSAGLAGGDTQYF

J gene: TRBJ2-6
clone size: .
V gene: TRBV28
D gene: .
CDR3 DNA: TGTGCCAGCAAAACCCCATCCTCTGGGGCCAACGTCCTGACTTTC
CDR3 protein: CASKTPSSGANVLTF

J gene: TRBJ2-7
clone size: .
V gene: TRBV28
D gene: TRBD2
CDR3 DNA: TGTGCCAGCAGTCGCGACGGGGGGACCTACGAGCAGTACTTC
CDR3 protein: CASSRDGGTYEQYF